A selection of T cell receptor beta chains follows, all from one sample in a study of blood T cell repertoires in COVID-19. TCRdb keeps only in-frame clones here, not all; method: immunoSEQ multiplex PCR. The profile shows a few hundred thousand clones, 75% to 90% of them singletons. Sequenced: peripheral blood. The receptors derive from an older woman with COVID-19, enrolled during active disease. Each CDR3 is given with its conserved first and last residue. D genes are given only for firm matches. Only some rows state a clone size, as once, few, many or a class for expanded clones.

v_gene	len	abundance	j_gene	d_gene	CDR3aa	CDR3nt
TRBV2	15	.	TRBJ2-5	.	CASRGRVADLGAQYF	TGTGCCAGCAGGGGTCGGGTAGCGGACCTGGGGGCCCAGTACTTC
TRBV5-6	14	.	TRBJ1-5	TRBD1	CASSAGTGSQPQHF	TGTGCCAGCAGCGCCGGGACAGGGAGTCAGCCCCAGCATTTT
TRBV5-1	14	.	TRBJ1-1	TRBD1	CASRGTGGGTEAFF	TGCGCCAGCAGAGGGACAGGGGGCGGGACTGAAGCTTTCTTT
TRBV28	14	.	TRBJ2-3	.	CASSQHGGADTQYF	TGTGCCAGCAGCCAACACGGGGGTGCAGATACGCAGTATTTT
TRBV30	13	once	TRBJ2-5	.	CAWSVGTQETQYF	TGTGCCTGGAGTGTTGGGACTCAAGAGACCCAGTACTTC
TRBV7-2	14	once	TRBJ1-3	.	CASSLFDRGNTIYF	TGTGCCAGCAGCCTGTTCGACAGGGGAAACACCATATATTTT
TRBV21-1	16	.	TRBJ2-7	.	CASTNKGDSEAYEQYF	TGTGCCAGCACAAATAAGGGGGACAGCGAAGCCTACGAGCAGTACTTC
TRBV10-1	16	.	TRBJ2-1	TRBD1	CASSESTGTVNNEQFF	TGCGCCAGCAGTGAGTCGACTGGGACAGTAAACAATGAGCAGTTCTTC
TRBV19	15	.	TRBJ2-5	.	CASSIGAGQGETQYF	TGTGCCAGTAGTATTGGGGCAGGGCAGGGAGAGACCCAGTACTTC
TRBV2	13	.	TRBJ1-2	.	CASSVGSRYGYTF	TGTGCCAGCAGTGTCGGGAGTCGGTATGGCTACACCTTC
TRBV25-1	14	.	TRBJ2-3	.	CASSAWGATDTQYF	TGTGCCAGCAGCGCCTGGGGCGCCACAGATACGCAGTATTTT
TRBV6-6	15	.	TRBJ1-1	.	CASRPTGHVNTEAFF	TGTGCCAGCAGACCCACCGGACACGTGAACACTGAAGCTTTCTTT
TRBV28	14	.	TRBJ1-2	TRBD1	CASRPLDRGYGYTF	TGTGCCAGCAGGCCCCTGGACAGGGGCTACGGCTACACCTTC
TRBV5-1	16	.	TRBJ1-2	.	CASSPRQAASNYGYTF	TGCGCCAGCAGCCCTCGACAGGCGGCCTCTAACTATGGCTACACCTTC
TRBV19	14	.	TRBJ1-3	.	CASTSMSSGNTIYF	TGTGCCAGTACCTCCATGAGTTCTGGAAACACCATATATTTT
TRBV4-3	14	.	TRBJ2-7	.	CASSQENGAYEQYF	TGCGCCAGCAGCCAAGAGAATGGGGCATACGAGCAGTACTTC
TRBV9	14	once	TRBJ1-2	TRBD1	CASSVDLQGRGYTF	TGTGCCAGCAGCGTGGATTTACAGGGGAGGGGCTACACCTTC
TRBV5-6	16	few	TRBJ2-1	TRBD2	CASSLPGTRGRNEQFF	TGTGCCAGCAGCCTGCCCGGGACTAGAGGGAGAAATGAGCAGTTCTTC
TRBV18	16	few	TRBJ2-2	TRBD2	CASSPLTSGNTGELFF	TGTGCCAGCTCACCACTGACTAGCGGGAACACCGGGGAGCTGTTTTTT
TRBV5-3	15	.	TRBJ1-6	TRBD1	CARNRTGVDNSPLHF	TGTGCCAGAAACCGAACAGGGGTCGATAATTCACCCCTCCACTTT
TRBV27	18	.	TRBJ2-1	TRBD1	CASSSILNRDRGKDEQFF	TGTGCCAGCAGTTCGATACTGAACCGGGACAGGGGGAAAGATGAGCAGTTCTTC
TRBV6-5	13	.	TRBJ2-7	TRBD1	CASRSGTGRLQYF	TGTGCCAGCAGATCCGGGACAGGGAGATTGCAGTACTTC
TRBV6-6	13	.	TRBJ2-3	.	CASSWAGGDTQYF	TGTGCCAGCAGTTGGGCCGGGGGAGATACGCAGTATTTT
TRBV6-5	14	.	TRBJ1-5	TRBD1	CASKGTGYNQPQHF	TGTGCCAGCAAAGGGACAGGCTACAATCAGCCCCAGCATTTT
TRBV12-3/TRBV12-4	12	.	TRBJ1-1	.	CASNTGNTEAFF	TGTGCCAGCAATACAGGGAACACTGAAGCTTTCTTT